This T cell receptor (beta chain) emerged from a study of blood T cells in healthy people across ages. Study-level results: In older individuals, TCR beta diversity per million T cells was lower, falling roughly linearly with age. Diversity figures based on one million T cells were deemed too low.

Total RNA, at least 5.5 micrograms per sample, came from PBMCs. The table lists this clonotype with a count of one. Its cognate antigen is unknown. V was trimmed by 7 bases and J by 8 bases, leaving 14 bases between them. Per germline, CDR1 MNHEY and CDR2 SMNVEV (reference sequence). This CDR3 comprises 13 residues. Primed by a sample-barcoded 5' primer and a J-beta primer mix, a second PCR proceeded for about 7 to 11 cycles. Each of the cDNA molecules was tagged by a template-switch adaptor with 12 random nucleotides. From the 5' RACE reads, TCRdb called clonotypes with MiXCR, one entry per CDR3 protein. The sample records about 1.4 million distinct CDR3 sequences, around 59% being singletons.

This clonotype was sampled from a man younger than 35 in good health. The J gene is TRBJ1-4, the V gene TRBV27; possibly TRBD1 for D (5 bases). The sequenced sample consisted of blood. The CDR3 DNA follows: TGTGCCAGCATGCGTTGGCAGGGCGAAAAACTGTTTTTT. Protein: CASMRWQGEKLFF.